Below, 5 T cell receptor beta chains from the same sample are listed, as sequenced in a study of memory CD4+ T cells and cytomegalovirus serostatus. The data were produced by immunoSEQ multiplex PCR, yet TCRdb's version contains in-frame clones alone and is incomplete. The repertoire includes around 54,000 clones, around 80% of them detected once, and 0.65% to 0.7% sits in the top ten. The sort gate was single viable CD3+CD4+CD8-CD45RO+ cells for memory CD4+ T cells. The sequencing input was memory CD4+ T cells from blood. These receptors came from an adult in good health and CMV-seronegative.

This clone occurred once. This chain connects TRBV23-1 to TRBJ2-7; 9 bases agree with TRBD2. TRBV23-1 is treated as an ORF (open reading frame) with a function not yet certain. The CDR3 is made up of 14 amino acids. V shed 4 bases, J shed 6 bases, and the junction held 7 bases outside the gene matches. The chain's CDR3 is CASSLWAGGGEQYF. The CDR3 bases are TGCGCCAGCAGTCTTTGGGCGGGAGGGGGCGAGCAGTACTTC.

This chain joins TRBV9 and TRBJ2-1; no clear D gene. Looked up from germline, CDR1 is SGDLS and CDR2 is YYNGEE. Trimming pared 0 bases from V and 8 bases from J, leaving 6 bases between. The CDR3 covers 12 residues. DNA of the CDR3: TGTGCCAGCAGCGTAGCACCGCATGAGCAGTTCTTC. Its translation is CASSVAPHEQFF. The whole variable domain, filled in from reference TRBV9 and TRBJ2-1, reads DSGVTQTPKHLITATGQRVTLRCSPRSGDLSVYWYQQSLDQGLQFLIQYYNGEERAKGNILERFSAQQFPDLHSELNLSSLELGDSALYFCASSVAPHEQFFGPGTRLTVL.

This clone was detected only once. V gene TRBV7-5 combines with J gene TRBJ2-7; the table's D call of TRBD2 was not tested on the DNA. TRBV7-5 is noted as a pseudogene. CDR3 length: 14 amino acids. CDR3 sequence reads: CARIEGGAGYEQYF. The CDR3 region has the DNA TGTGCCAGAATAGAAGGGGGGGCAGGCTACGAGCAGTACTTC.

The chain uses TRBV7-8 and TRBJ1-5; possibly TRBD1 for D (5 bases). The length of the CDR3 is 17 residues. The germline V gene encodes CDR1 SGHVS and CDR2 FQNEAQ. The ends were cut back, 2 bases at V and 0 bases at J, with 14 bases in the middle. The CDR3 nucleotides are TGTGCCAGCAGCTTACGCCGGGGCCCCTATAGCAATCAGCCCCAGCATTTT. The encoded protein is CASSLRRGPYSNQPQHF.

The chain couples TRBV19 to TRBJ2-3, with D unresolved. The CDR3 is made up of 13 amino acids. The ends were cut back, 8 bases at V and 3 bases at J, with 12 bases in the middle. CDR1 and CDR2 from the germline V gene are LNHDA and SQIVND (reference sequence). DNA of the CDR3: TGTGCCAGTGGAGTGGTGCGGACAGATACGCAGTATTTT. This translates into CASGVVRTDTQYF.